One sample yielded the 20 T cell receptor beta chains listed below, sequenced in a study of identical twins. TCRdb re-derived calls from the 5' RACE reads in MiXCR, one entry per CDR3 protein. The table includes roughly 750,000 distinct CDR3 sequences, approximately 22% detected once. The same specimen was also included in a second study, on T cells expressing NK-cell markers.

Material for sequencing was PBMCs. These receptors originate from a woman aged 18-29 years in good health.

This clonotype was seen a handful of times. The J gene is TRBJ2-1, the V gene TRBV12-3 or TRBV12-4; TRBD1 or TRBD2 may be the D gene (5 bases each). V gave up 4 bases and J gave up 7 bases, with 11 bases separating them. The CDR3 has 13 residues. DNA for the CDR3: TGTGCCAGCAGTTCTGGGACGTTGAATGAGCAGTTCTTC. Its translation: CASSSGTLNEQFF.

V usage is TRBV5-1 and J usage is TRBJ1-2; a weak D match, TRBD1 (5 bases). The CDR3 length is 14 residues. Trimming cost V 4 bases and J 4 bases, with 14 bases left between them. Germline V gene sequence: CDR1 SGHRS, CDR2 YFSETQ. In DNA form, the CDR3 reads TGCGCCAGCAGCCCCACAGCAGGGTCCTATGGCTACACCTTC. It encodes CASSPTAGSYGYTF.

In its sample, this clonotype was seen a few times. The rearrangement links TRBV9 to TRBJ2-5; D is unclear. Trimming cost V 3 bases and J 1 base, with 7 bases left between them. The CDR3 spans 13 residues. The germline CDR1 and CDR2 sequences are SGDLS and YYNGEE. CDR3 loop: CASSANLQETQYF. The CDR3 DNA sequence: TGTGCCAGCAGCGCGAACCTCCAAGAGACCCAGTACTTC.

This clonotype was counted many times. J is TRBJ1-2 and V is TRBV12-3 or TRBV12-4, with 7 bases aligning to TRBD1. The CDR3 runs to 11 residues. The V gene end was trimmed by 8 bases and the J gene end by 7 bases; junction bases not matched to a gene: 4. The CDR3 region has the DNA TGTGCCAGCTCACAGGGGTTTGGCTACACCTTC. Protein: CASSQGFGYTF.

Many counts were recorded for this clonotype. This chain joins TRBV7-8 and TRBJ2-5, with 11 bases matching TRBD2. Germline loops: CDR1 SGHVS, CDR2 FQNEAQ. The CDR3 consists of 15 residues. The J segment lost 6 bases and the V segment lost 5 bases, leaving 8 bases of the junction unmatched. The CDR3 spells CASSIRLAGTKTQYF. The CDR3 DNA reads as TGTGCCAGCAGCATTCGACTAGCGGGAACGAAGACCCAGTACTTC. The entire variable domain, with the rest obtained from reference TRBV7-8 and TRBJ2-5, is as follows: GAGVSQSPRYKVAKRGQDVALRCDPISGHVSLFWYQQALGQGPEFLTYFQNEAQLDKSGLPSDRFFAERPEGSVSTLKIQRTQQEDSAVYLCASSIRLAGTKTQYFGPGTRLLVL.

This clonotype occurred a few times. The chain recombines TRBV7-2 with TRBJ2-7, with 7 bases fitting TRBD2. Looked up from germline, CDR1 is SGHTA and CDR2 is FQGNSA. The CDR3 has 16 residues. The V segment lost 5 bases and the J segment 3 bases; nucleotides outside the gene matches: 13. CDR3 nucleotides: TGTGCCAGCAGCCTAGAGGGCACTAGCGTGTTCTACGAGCAGTACTTC. Protein sequence: CASSLEGTSVFYEQYF.

The chain carries TRBV15 and TRBJ2-1, with unresolved D. Germline CDR1 LNHNV, CDR2 YYDKDF (reference sequence). V gave up 0 bases and J gave up 9 bases, with 6 bases separating them. This CDR3 comprises 12 residues. The CDR3 coding sequence is TGTGCCACCAGCAGAGATTATGGTGAGCAGTTCTTC. It encodes CATSRDYGEQFF.

This clonotype was found a few times. The chain joins TRBV6-5 to TRBJ1-1; D is ambiguous. Germline V gene lookup returns CDR1 MNHEY and CDR2 SVGAGI. V lost 1 base, J lost 1 base, and 7 bases lay in between. The CDR3 loop spans 14 amino acids. The CDR3 protein is CASSYLGSNTEAFF. Written as DNA, the CDR3 is TGTGCCAGCAGTTACTTAGGGTCGAACACTGAAGCTTTCTTT.

The J gene is TRBJ2-1, the V gene TRBV12-3 or TRBV12-4, with 7 nucleotides matching TRBD2. The CDR3 contains 15 residues. With 5 bases clipped from V and 9 bases from J, the junction kept 13 bases outside the gene matches. The CDR3 region has the DNA TGTGCCAGCAGTCCGAGCGGGGCATTTTTTGGTGAGCAGTTCTTC. This encodes CASSPSGAFFGEQFF.

The V gene is TRBV20-1, the J gene TRBJ2-2; D is unclear. V lost 3 bases to trimming and J lost 3 bases, with 8 bases between them. The CDR3 contains 13 residues. Germline CDR1 DFQATT, CDR2 SNEGSKA (reference sequence). The CDR3 DNA is TGCAGTGCTAGTCGGAGTCACACCGGGGAGCTGTTTTTT. As protein: CSASRSHTGELFF.

The chain employs TRBV3-1 and TRBJ2-1; unclear D gene. The CDR3 contains 12 residues. Per the germline V gene, CDR1 is LGHDT and CDR2 is YNNKEL (reference sequence). The germline V and J ends were trimmed by 5 bases and 9 bases, with 11 bases remaining between them. CDR3: CASSTRDFEQFF. CDR3 DNA: TGTGCCAGCAGCACCCGAGATTTTGAGCAGTTCTTC.

This clonotype was seen more than once but under ten times. This rearrangement joins TRBV5-1 to TRBJ2-7, with D tentatively TRBD2 (6 bases). Trimming pared 5 bases from V and 4 bases from J, leaving 13 bases between. This CDR3 contains 13 residues. Germline loops: CDR1 SGHRS, CDR2 YFSETQ. The CDR3 loop reads CASSRGFGYEQYF. The CDR3 bases are TGCGCCAGCAGTCGGGGGTTTGGTTACGAGCAGTACTTC.

This clonotype has a handful of counts. Compared with germline, one end of the junction differs, possibly owing to a read error. The V call is TRBV12-3 or TRBV12-4, the J call TRBJ1-1, with D maybe TRBD1 (5 bases). This CDR3 has 13 amino acids. This chain's CDR3 is CITQGNGDTEAFF. The CDR3 DNA follows: TGCATCACCCAGGGAAATGGGGACACTGAAGCTTTCTTT.

This clonotype was seen only a few times. The V gene is TRBV7-9, the J gene TRBJ2-1; 12 bases are a match to TRBD2. Germline V gene lookup returns CDR1 SEHNR and CDR2 FQNEAQ (reference sequence). V was clipped by 7 bases and J by 8 bases; unmatched bases: 9. The CDR3 is made up of 15 amino acids. CDR3 sequence reads: CASKASGGAWYEQFF. CDR3 DNA: TGTGCCAGCAAAGCTAGCGGGGGGGCCTGGTATGAGCAGTTCTTC.

This clonotype was detected only a few times. The chain carries TRBV20-1 and TRBJ1-1, with TRBD1 as a possible D gene (5 bases). Germline-derived CDR1 and CDR2 are DFQATT and SNEGSKA (reference sequence). CDR3 length equals 12 residues. The ends were cut back, 3 bases at V and 8 bases at J, with 13 bases in the middle. The CDR3 DNA is TGCAGTGCTAGTCGCAGGGCGGCGGAAGCTTTCTTT. It yields the protein CSASRRAAEAFF.

This chain links TRBV6-1 with TRBJ2-3; perhaps TRBD1 as D (5 bases). CDR3 length equals 14 residues. V lost 7 bases, J lost 2 bases, and 13 bases lay in between. Germline CDR1 is MNHNS and CDR2 is SASEGT. The CDR3 bases are TGTGCCAGCACTATACCAGGGTTCACAGATACGCAGTATTTT. Translating it yields CASTIPGFTDTQYF.

This chain connects TRBV12-3 or TRBV12-4 to TRBJ2-7; 7 nucleotides line up with TRBD1. The CDR3 sequence is 16 residues long. V trimming: 6 bases; J trimming: 3 bases; junction bases outside the gene matches: 14. DNA of the CDR3: TGTGCCAGCAGCTCAAGGGGGCGCACACATTTCTACGAGCAGTACTTC. Residues: CASSSRGRTHFYEQYF.

The chain employs TRBV20-1 and TRBJ2-3, with 7 nucleotides matching TRBD2. The germline V gene has CDR1 DFQATT and CDR2 SNEGSKA (reference sequence). Trimming cost V 5 bases and J 6 bases; bases outside gene matches: 17. The CDR3 is 16 residues long. The CDR3 loop reads CSAGPLGGGDYDTQYF. Written as DNA, the CDR3 is TGCAGTGCTGGACCTCTTGGGGGGGGGGATTATGATACGCAGTATTTT.

V gene TRBV7-2 combines with J gene TRBJ2-7, with D perhaps assigned TRBD1 or TRBD2 (6 bases each). The CDR3 contains 16 residues. Germline CDR1 is SGHTA and CDR2 is FQGNSA. The ends were cut back, 4 bases at V and 3 bases at J, with 19 bases in the middle. The CDR3 sequence is CASSWGRGSGGYEQYF. CDR3 DNA: TGTGCCAGCAGCTGGGGGCGGGGTAGCGGAGGCTACGAGCAGTACTTC.

This clonotype was counted ten times or more. The chain couples TRBV6-1 to TRBJ1-1; D possibly corresponds to TRBD1 (5 bases). Trimming pared 5 bases from V and 5 bases from J, leaving 15 bases between. The CDR3 spans 14 residues. Germline V lookup: CDR1 MNHNS, CDR2 SASEGT. CDR3 protein: CASSRSGGETEAFF. The CDR3 DNA reads as TGTGCCAGCAGTCGGTCCGGGGGTGAAACTGAAGCTTTCTTT.